This entry features one T cell receptor (beta chain) sequence. This CDR3 has 15 amino acids. Germline-derived CDR1 and CDR2 are MGHRA and YSYEKL. The V and J ends lost 1 base and 5 bases respectively, with 11 bases between them. Method: immunoSEQ multiplex PCR; TCRdb's copy keeps in-frame clones and lacks some. The sample shows fewer than 150,000 clones, approximately 85% of them seen only once. The sample comes from a study of blood T cell repertoires in COVID-19. Overall study context: The origin of the acute and convalescent COVID-19 samples was the United States, Italy and Spain.

Followed over time, Seattle patients had been enrolled while infection was active. The chain joins TRBV4-1 to TRBJ1-4; D perhaps matches TRBD1 (5 bases). This TCR derives from a woman aged 55-70 years with COVID-19, enrolled during active disease. The material sequenced was peripheral blood. Here the CDR3 DNA reads TGCGCCAGCAGCCAAGTACCGGGGGGAAATGAAAAACTGTTTTTT. Translation gives CASSQVPGGNEKLFF.